A selection of T cell receptor beta chains follows, all from one sample in a study of blood T cell repertoires in COVID-19. Profiled with immunoSEQ multiplex PCR; TCRdb holds only in-frame clones, not every one. The sample gives 180,000 or so clones, 65% to 85% of which show up once; 6.5% to 9.5% is in the top ten. The sequencing input was PBMCs or T cells enriched from blood (not recorded which). The receptors come from a man aged 35 to 55 who had recovered from COVID-19. Each CDR3 is given with its conserved first and last residue. The D gene is left open where the match is weak. Expanded clones get a size class; other rows say once, few or many, or leave the size out.

cdr3_aa: CATSRDQDRAFF; cdr3_nt: TGTGCCACCAGCAGAGATCAAGATAGAGCTTTCTTT; j_call: TRBJ1-1; d_call: NA; clone_size: few; v_call: TRBV15
cdr3_aa: CASNRLGANEKLFF; cdr3_nt: TGTGCCAGCAATAGACTAGGGGCTAATGAAAAACTGTTTTTT; j_call: TRBJ1-4; d_call: NA; clone_size: NA; v_call: TRBV2
cdr3_aa: CASSRPGQGHGYTF; cdr3_nt: TGTGCCAGCAGTAGGCCGGGACAGGGTCATGGCTACACCTTC; j_call: TRBJ1-2; d_call: TRBD1; clone_size: few; v_call: TRBV6-2/TRBV6-3
cdr3_aa: CAWTKGANDNSPLHF; cdr3_nt: TGTGCCTGGACGAAGGGGGCGAACGATAATTCACCCCTCCACTTT; j_call: TRBJ1-6; d_call: TRBD1; clone_size: NA; v_call: TRBV30
cdr3_aa: CATDRGNEQFF; cdr3_nt: TGTGCCACCGACAGGGGCAATGAGCAGTTCTTC; j_call: TRBJ2-1; d_call: TRBD1; clone_size: few; v_call: TRBV10-3
cdr3_aa: CASSQDGAGERLTQHF; cdr3_nt: TGTGCCAGCAGCCAAGACGGGGCAGGGGAGAGGCTTACCCAGCATTTT; j_call: TRBJ1-5; d_call: NA; clone_size: NA; v_call: TRBV3-1/TRBV3-2
cdr3_aa: CASSLEQGNEQYF; cdr3_nt: TGCGCCAGCAGCTTGGAGCAGGGGAACGAGCAGTACTTC; j_call: TRBJ2-7; d_call: NA; clone_size: NA; v_call: TRBV5-1
cdr3_aa: CASSDASHYGYTF; cdr3_nt: TGCGCCAGCAGTGATGCGTCACACTATGGCTACACCTTC; j_call: TRBJ1-2; d_call: NA; clone_size: NA; v_call: TRBV10-1
cdr3_aa: CASSLLSRGAGELFF; cdr3_nt: TGTGCCAGCAGTTTATTGTCCAGGGGGGCCGGGGAGCTGTTTTTT; j_call: TRBJ2-2; d_call: NA; clone_size: NA; v_call: TRBV27
cdr3_aa: CASSPSGLSGYTF; cdr3_nt: TGTGCCAGCAGCCCCTCTGGACTCTCTGGCTACACCTTC; j_call: TRBJ1-2; d_call: NA; clone_size: NA; v_call: TRBV7-9
cdr3_aa: CASSSQGEGGSPLHF; cdr3_nt: TGTGCCAGCAGTTCACAGGGAGAAGGAGGTTCACCCCTCCACTTT; j_call: TRBJ1-6; d_call: NA; clone_size: NA; v_call: TRBV6-5
cdr3_aa: CASSPWTGEDYGYTF; cdr3_nt: TGTGCCAGCAGCCCTTGGACAGGGGAAGACTATGGCTACACCTTC; j_call: TRBJ1-2; d_call: TRBD1; clone_size: once; v_call: TRBV7-9
cdr3_aa: CASSLARAGYGYTF; cdr3_nt: TGTGCCAGCAGCTTGGCCAGGGCGGGATATGGCTACACCTTC; j_call: TRBJ1-2; d_call: NA; clone_size: NA; v_call: TRBV5-4
cdr3_aa: CASSLAGAGANTEAFF; cdr3_nt: TGTGCCAGCAGCTTGGCGGGTGCCGGTGCGAACACTGAAGCTTTCTTT; j_call: TRBJ1-1; d_call: NA; clone_size: NA; v_call: TRBV5-4
cdr3_aa: CAITGDGNTIYF; cdr3_nt: TGTGCCATTACAGGGGATGGAAACACCATATATTTT; j_call: TRBJ1-3; d_call: TRBD1; clone_size: NA; v_call: TRBV28
cdr3_aa: CASSSYIQGGEQYF; cdr3_nt: TGTGCCAGCAGCTCTTATATCCAGGGTGGCGAGCAGTACTTC; j_call: TRBJ2-7; d_call: NA; clone_size: NA; v_call: TRBV7-2
cdr3_aa: CASSVAQGAGYTF; cdr3_nt: TGTGCCAGCAGCGTAGCTCAGGGGGCTGGCTACACCTTC; j_call: TRBJ1-2; d_call: TRBD1; clone_size: NA; v_call: TRBV9
cdr3_aa: CASSPAPLTGKRYGYTF; cdr3_nt: TGTGCCAGCAGCCCCGCTCCTTTGACAGGGAAGCGCTATGGCTACACCTTC; j_call: TRBJ1-2; d_call: TRBD1; clone_size: NA; v_call: TRBV3-1/TRBV3-2
cdr3_aa: CASSLHDTEAFF; cdr3_nt: TGTGCCAGCAGCCTCCATGACACTGAAGCTTTCTTT; j_call: TRBJ1-1; d_call: NA; clone_size: NA; v_call: TRBV3-1/TRBV3-2
cdr3_aa: CASSLGDRASLANYGYTF; cdr3_nt: TGCGCCAGCAGCTTGGGGGACAGAGCCTCGTTAGCTAACTATGGCTACACCTTC; j_call: TRBJ1-2; d_call: TRBD1; clone_size: NA; v_call: TRBV5-1
cdr3_aa: CASSLLAGTNTGELFF; cdr3_nt: TGTGCCAGCAGCTTACTGGCAGGGACGAACACCGGGGAGCTGTTTTTT; j_call: TRBJ2-2; d_call: NA; clone_size: NA; v_call: TRBV7-8
cdr3_aa: CASSSSTDTQYF; cdr3_nt: TGTGCCAGCAGTTCAAGCACAGATACGCAGTATTTT; j_call: TRBJ2-3; d_call: NA; clone_size: NA; v_call: TRBV6-2/TRBV6-3
cdr3_aa: CASSLRVDTGELFF; cdr3_nt: TGTGCCAGCAGCCTCAGGGTGGACACCGGGGAGCTGTTTTTT; j_call: TRBJ2-2; d_call: NA; clone_size: few; v_call: TRBV6-2/TRBV6-3
cdr3_aa: CASSLGQSNGYTF; cdr3_nt: TGTGCCAGCAGCTTGGGGCAGTCAAATGGCTACACCTTC; j_call: TRBJ1-2; d_call: NA; clone_size: NA; v_call: TRBV5-6
cdr3_aa: CASSLGRGPQHF; cdr3_nt: TGCGCCAGCAGCTTGGGTCGAGGGCCCCAGCATTTT; j_call: TRBJ1-5; d_call: NA; clone_size: NA; v_call: TRBV5-1
cdr3_aa: CATSEVSGTDTQYF; cdr3_nt: TGTGCCACCAGTGAGGTTAGCGGGACAGATACGCAGTATTTT; j_call: TRBJ2-3; d_call: TRBD2; clone_size: few; v_call: TRBV24-1
cdr3_aa: CASSSRSPGLAETQYF; cdr3_nt: TGTGCCAGCAGCTCACGCTCGCCGGGACTAGCAGAGACCCAGTACTTC; j_call: TRBJ2-5; d_call: TRBD2; clone_size: NA; v_call: TRBV11-3
cdr3_aa: CASSSRKGRDRPYGYTF; cdr3_nt: TGTGCCAGCAGCTCCCGAAAAGGAAGGGACAGGCCTTATGGCTACACCTTC; j_call: TRBJ1-2; d_call: TRBD1; clone_size: NA; v_call: TRBV9
cdr3_aa: CASSQDRTGGRSEQYF; cdr3_nt: TGCGCCAGCAGCCAAGATCGGACGGGGGGGCGGAGCGAGCAGTACTTC; j_call: TRBJ2-7; d_call: TRBD2; clone_size: NA; v_call: TRBV4-3
cdr3_aa: CASSLERAEAFF; cdr3_nt: TGTGCCAGCAGCTTGGAGCGGGCTGAAGCTTTCTTT; j_call: TRBJ1-1; d_call: NA; clone_size: few; v_call: TRBV11-2
cdr3_aa: CASSYRGQSNQPQHF; cdr3_nt: TGTGCCAGCAGTTACAGGGGGCAGAGCAATCAGCCCCAGCATTTT; j_call: TRBJ1-5; d_call: TRBD1; clone_size: NA; v_call: TRBV7-2
cdr3_aa: CASSLGQGAHQPQHF; cdr3_nt: TGTGCCAGCAGTTTAGGACAGGGGGCGCATCAGCCCCAGCATTTT; j_call: TRBJ1-5; d_call: TRBD1; clone_size: NA; v_call: TRBV28
cdr3_aa: CASSLAGTNTEAFF; cdr3_nt: TGTGCCAGCAGCTTGGCAGGAACGAACACTGAAGCTTTCTTT; j_call: TRBJ1-1; d_call: NA; clone_size: NA; v_call: TRBV5-4
cdr3_aa: CASSLGPGLRAENTEAFF; cdr3_nt: TGCGCCAGCAGCTTAGGACCGGGACTCAGAGCTGAGAACACTGAAGCTTTCTTT; j_call: TRBJ1-1; d_call: NA; clone_size: few; v_call: TRBV5-1
cdr3_aa: CASSTTLLGRNTDTQYF; cdr3_nt: TGTGCCAGCAGCACTACCCTTTTGGGGCGCAACACAGATACGCAGTATTTT; j_call: TRBJ2-3; d_call: NA; clone_size: NA; v_call: TRBV5-4
cdr3_aa: CASSIRGTVSQETQYF; cdr3_nt: TGTGCCAGTAGTATAAGGGGGACAGTTTCCCAAGAGACCCAGTACTTC; j_call: TRBJ2-5; d_call: TRBD1; clone_size: NA; v_call: TRBV19
cdr3_aa: CASSPPLAGGRMTDTQYF; cdr3_nt: TGTGCCAGCAGCCCACCTTTAGCGGGGGGCCGAATGACAGATACGCAGTATTTT; j_call: TRBJ2-3; d_call: TRBD2; clone_size: NA; v_call: TRBV7-2
cdr3_aa: CASAPGVTDTQYF; cdr3_nt: TGTGCTAGTGCTCCGGGAGTCACAGATACGCAGTATTTT; j_call: TRBJ2-3; d_call: NA; clone_size: NA; v_call: TRBV12-5
cdr3_aa: CASSLKDRANYGYTF; cdr3_nt: TGTGCCAGCAGTCTAAAGGACAGGGCAAACTATGGCTACACCTTC; j_call: TRBJ1-2; d_call: TRBD1; clone_size: NA; v_call: TRBV6-5
cdr3_aa: CASSTIQVSGNTIYF; cdr3_nt: TGTGCCAGCTCCACTATACAAGTCTCTGGAAACACCATATATTTT; j_call: TRBJ1-3; d_call: NA; clone_size: few; v_call: TRBV18
cdr3_aa: CASSQQQGIGTDTQYF; cdr3_nt: TGTGCCAGCAGCCAACAGCAGGGAATCGGCACAGATACGCAGTATTTT; j_call: TRBJ2-3; d_call: NA; clone_size: NA; v_call: TRBV7-3
cdr3_aa: CASSLRQGRNYGYTF; cdr3_nt: TGTGCCAGCAGCTTGCGACAGGGTCGGAACTATGGCTACACCTTC; j_call: TRBJ1-2; d_call: TRBD1; clone_size: NA; v_call: TRBV7-9
cdr3_aa: CASSQVNRGFGAGNTIYF; cdr3_nt: TGTGCCAGCAGCCAAGTCAACCGGGGTTTTGGGGCTGGAAACACCATATATTTT; j_call: TRBJ1-3; d_call: NA; clone_size: NA; v_call: TRBV3-1/TRBV3-2
cdr3_aa: CASSADTDTQYF; cdr3_nt: TGTGCCAGCAGCGCGGATACAGATACGCAGTATTTT; j_call: TRBJ2-3; d_call: NA; clone_size: NA; v_call: TRBV7-2
cdr3_aa: CASSLRQGMRNTIYF; cdr3_nt: TGCGCCAGCAGCCTCCGACAGGGGATGAGGAACACCATATATTTT; j_call: TRBJ1-3; d_call: TRBD1; clone_size: NA; v_call: TRBV5-1
cdr3_aa: CASSPGRGDTQYF; cdr3_nt: TGTGCCAGCAGCCCCGGACGGGGGGATACGCAGTATTTT; j_call: TRBJ2-3; d_call: NA; clone_size: once; v_call: TRBV11-3
cdr3_aa: CASSRGQGYTDTQYF; cdr3_nt: TGCGCCAGCAGCCGGGGACAGGGGTACACAGATACGCAGTATTTT; j_call: TRBJ2-3; d_call: TRBD1; clone_size: NA; v_call: TRBV5-1